This passage covers 19 T cell receptor beta chains from one sample sequenced in a study of blood T cells in healthy people across ages. Primed by a sample-barcoded 5' primer and a J-beta primer mix, a second PCR proceeded for 7 to 11 cycles. A single record per CDR3 protein comes from TCRdb applying MiXCR to the 5' RACE reads. The profile shows 1,500,000 or so distinct CDR3 sequences, roughly 43% of them singletons. Sequenced input: blood. The receptors originated from a woman between 18 and 30 years old in good health.

V and J are TRBV6-2 or TRBV6-3 and TRBJ1-5; 10 bases are shared with TRBD1. Trimming at V came to 10 bases and at J to 4 bases, leaving 7 bases not matched to a gene. The V gene's germline CDR1 is MNHEY and CDR2 SVGEGT. The CDR3 extends over 14 amino acids. CDR3 in amino acids: CATALGQGNQPQHF. For the CDR3, the DNA is TGTGCCACTGCCTTGGGACAGGGGAATCAGCCCCAGCATTTT.

The gene calls are TRBV4-1 and TRBJ2-7; a weak D match, TRBD1 (5 bases). The CDR3 totals 14 residues. V gave up 1 base and J gave up 7 bases, with 14 bases separating them. Germline CDR1 is MGHRA and CDR2 is YSYEKL. CDR3 residues: CASSQAGFYNEQYF. CDR3 bases: TGCGCCAGCAGCCAAGCAGGGTTCTACAATGAGCAGTACTTC.

This clonotype has just a few counts. The chain links TRBV10-3 to TRBJ1-4, with 7 positions matching TRBD1. V shed 5 bases, J shed 8 bases, and the junction held 17 bases outside the gene matches. The length of the CDR3 is 17 residues. The germline gives CDR1 ENHRY, CDR2 SYGVKD. In DNA form, the CDR3 reads TGTGCCATCAGTTTTCCTTCGGTGGCAGGGGGGAAGGAAAAACTGTTTTTT. This translates into CAISFPSVAGGKEKLFF.

This clonotype was observed at least ten times. The chain recombines TRBV20-1 with TRBJ2-3; 11 bases line up with TRBD2. This CDR3 has 15 amino acids. CDR1 is DFQATT, CDR2 SNEGSKA, per germline (reference sequence). With V trimmed by 5 bases and J by 1 base, 5 bases remained unmatched. As DNA, the CDR3 is TGCAGTGCTTTAGCGGGAGGGCCGGGCACAGATACGCAGTATTTT. The encoded protein is CSALAGGPGTDTQYF.

In its sample, this clonotype was seen once. J is TRBJ1-5 and V is TRBV20-1; D not resolved. Germline loops: CDR1 DFQATT, CDR2 SNEGSKA (reference sequence). This CDR3 contains 15 residues. V was trimmed by 4 bases and J by 3 bases, leaving 16 bases between them. CDR3 amino acids: CSATTTVYNNQPQHF. CDR3 in DNA: TGCAGTGCTACGACTACAGTTTATAACAATCAGCCCCAGCATTTT.

This rearrangement joins TRBV7-2 to TRBJ1-1; D not certain. Trimming cost V 1 base and J 0 bases, with 15 bases left between them. The germline gives CDR1 SGHTA, CDR2 FQGNSA. The CDR3 has 17 amino acids. The CDR3 region is CASSLGVRAVMNTEAFF. The CDR3 DNA is TGTGCCAGCAGCTTAGGGGTGCGGGCGGTCATGAACACTGAAGCTTTCTTT.

About this clonotype itself: Given a much more abundant clone one base away, this may be a read error. This rearrangement joins TRBV9 to TRBJ1-2; D possibly corresponds to TRBD1 (6 bases). Germline assignment: CDR1 SGDLS and CDR2 YYNGEE. The CDR3 totals 12 residues. V lost 7 bases to trimming and J lost 5 bases, with 12 bases between them. CDR3 amino acids: CASGATGYGYTF. As DNA, the CDR3 is TGTGCCAGCGGCGCAACAGGGTATGGCTACACCTTC.

The V gene is TRBV24-1, the J gene TRBJ1-2; D is unclear. The ends were cut back, 1 base at V and 4 bases at J, with 3 bases in the middle. Germline V CDR1 and CDR2: KGHDR, SFDVKD. This CDR3 is 12 amino acids long. CDR3 coding DNA: TGTGCCACCAGTGATTTCTTCTATGGCTACACCTTC. Amino acids: CATSDFFYGYTF.

This clonotype was counted a few times. This sequence joins TRBV7-9 and TRBJ1-2; 8 bases agree with TRBD1. Looked up from germline, CDR1 is SEHNR and CDR2 is FQNEAQ (reference sequence). Trimming removed 0 bases from V and 5 bases from J; junction bases left unmatched: 5. The CDR3 has 15 residues. Here the CDR3 reads CASSLARDRNYGYTF. The CDR3 DNA follows: TGTGCCAGCAGCTTAGCTCGGGACAGGAATTATGGCTACACCTTC.

This chain joins TRBV5-1 and TRBJ1-4; D may be TRBD1 (6 bases). This CDR3 comprises 14 residues. Germline V gene data show CDR1 as SGHRS and CDR2 as YFSETQ. Trimming removed 4 bases from V and 4 bases from J, with 11 bases in between. DNA of the CDR3: TGCGCCAGCAGCCTACAGGGATTTAATGAAAAACTGTTTTTT. It encodes CASSLQGFNEKLFF.

CDR3 amino acids: CASSFGGGDYNEQFF. As DNA, the CDR3 is TGTGCCAGCAGTTTCGGCGGGGGGGATTACAATGAGCAGTTCTTC. This chain uses TRBV12-3 or TRBV12-4 with TRBJ2-1; 9 bases align to TRBD2. J was trimmed by 4 bases and V by 3 bases; bases with no gene match: 4. The length of the CDR3 is 15 residues.

The chain links TRBV5-1 to TRBJ2-5; 12 bases map to TRBD1. The DNA matches TRBJ2-7 better at its end, which makes the J call doubtful. The CDR3 contains 16 residues. Germline V gives CDR1 SGHRS, CDR2 YFSETQ. The CDR3 region has the DNA TGCGCCAGCAGCTTGGCTGGGACAGGGGGCTCTTCCGAGCAGTACTTC. As protein: CASSLAGTGGSSEQYF.

The gene calls are TRBV10-2 and TRBJ2-5; D remains unclear. CDR1 is WSHSY, CDR2 SAAADI, per germline. Trimming took off 3 bases at V and 11 bases at J, with 13 bases between the two ends. CDR3 length: 12 amino acids. DNA for the CDR3: TGCGCCAGCAGTGATCCTATCAATGAGCAGTACTTC. It specifies CASSDPINEQYF.

V gene TRBV7-6 combines with J gene TRBJ1-2; 8 bases are shared with TRBD1. The CDR3 has 14 amino acids. Germline loops: CDR1 SGHVS, CDR2 FNYEAQ. With 5 bases clipped from V and 8 bases from J, the junction kept 10 bases outside the gene matches. The CDR3 protein is CASSMGQDAGGYTF. In nucleotides, the CDR3 is TGTGCCAGCAGCATGGGACAGGACGCGGGAGGCTACACCTTC.

The CDR3 DNA is TGTGCCAGCAGTTACTCGGACAGGGACACAGATACGCAGTATTTT. Encoded protein: CASSYSDRDTDTQYF. This chain joins TRBV6-2 or TRBV6-3 and TRBJ2-3; 8 nucleotides align to TRBD1. V was clipped by 0 bases and J by 2 bases; unmatched bases: 1. The CDR3 is 15 residues long. In germline, CDR1 is MNHEY, CDR2 SVGEGT.

The chain carries TRBV6-9 and TRBJ1-2; D gene ambiguous. The CDR3 totals 17 residues. Germline V lookup: CDR1 MNHGY, CDR2 SVAAGI. Trimming cost V 2 bases and J 4 bases, with 20 bases left between them. The CDR3 here is CASSYAARQPIFYGYTF. DNA of the CDR3: TGTGCCAGCAGTTATGCTGCCAGGCAGCCTATCTTCTATGGCTACACCTTC.

This clonotype was recorded once. This rearrangement joins TRBV20-1 to TRBJ1-5, with D perhaps matching TRBD1 (5 bases). The V and J ends lost 0 bases and 1 base respectively, with 10 bases between them. Germline V gives CDR1 DFQATT, CDR2 SNEGSKA (reference sequence). This CDR3 has 15 residues. The CDR3 DNA reads TGCAGTGCTAGAGATGGGGGATCGAGCAATCAGCCCCAGCATTTT. Translation gives CSARDGGSSNQPQHF.

This clonotype was seen ten or more times. The chain couples TRBV2 to TRBJ2-3; 9 bases align to TRBD2. The trim removed 7 bases at V and 5 bases at J, leaving 7 bases unmatched. CDR1 and CDR2 from the germline V gene are SNHLY and FYNNEI. This CDR3 contains 14 residues. CDR3 sequence reads: CASTLGLAGDTQYF. CDR3 nucleotides: TGTGCCAGCACCCTGGGACTAGCAGGAGATACGCAGTATTTT.

The chain combines TRBV6-5 with TRBJ2-5; D not resolved. Germline lookup yields CDR1 MNHEY and CDR2 SVGAGI. Between the trimmed V and J ends, which lost 7 bases and 1 base, there was a span of 4 bases. This CDR3 has 11 residues. CDR3 loop: CASKSQETQYF. The CDR3 bases are TGTGCCAGCAAGAGCCAAGAGACCCAGTACTTC.